This T cell receptor beta chain was sequenced in a study of T cell responses to AZD1222 COVID-19 vaccine. Profiling relied on immunoSEQ multiplex PCR, and the TCRdb table lists in-frame clones only, not all of them. The repertoire has about 120,000 clones, about 93% of them found once; the top ten carry 5%. Overall study findings and caveats: There were mostly white British donors and more females than males, and clonal diversity was possibly underestimated.

Points on this clone: Its antigen is still unknown.

V lost 8 bases and J lost 8; bases outside the gene matches: 5. The CDR3 is made up of 13 amino acids. The germline V gene encodes CDR1 KGHDR and CDR2 SFDVKD. Timing groups of about 4 and about 12 weeks for second doses were pooled. The receptor comes from an adult who received the AZD1222 COVID-19 vaccine. The chain combines TRBV24-1 with TRBJ2-2; 9 nucleotides match TRBD2. This specimen consisted of peripheral blood, obtained 28 days after the second AZD1222 dose. CDR3 amino acids: CATTAGGGGELFF. CDR3 DNA: TGTGCCACCACAGCGGGAGGTGGTGGGGAGCTGTTTTTT.